This is a list of T cell receptor beta chains from one sample in a study of blood T cell repertoires in COVID-19. Some clones are missing from TCRdb's copy, which holds only in-frame ones; the method was immunoSEQ multiplex PCR. The data hold approximately 150,000 clones, with approximately 80% observed a single time. Sequenced sample: PBMCs or T cells enriched from blood (not recorded which). These receptor sequences come from a man aged 65 to 85 who had been exposed to COVID-19. CDR3s include the opening cysteine and the closing phenylalanine or tryptophan. D genes are given only for firm matches. Clone size is given for some rows only: seen once, a few or many times, or a class if the clone is expanded.

v_call	j_call	clone_size	d_call	cdr3_aa	cdr3_nt
TRBV5-1	TRBJ2-1	-	TRBD1	CASSDGQGLYNEQFF	TGCGCCAGCAGCGACGGACAGGGTCTGTACAATGAGCAGTTCTTC
TRBV9	TRBJ2-1	-	-	CASSSRLGAYNEQFF	TGTGCCAGCAGCTCCAGACTAGGGGCCTACAATGAGCAGTTCTTC
TRBV3-1/TRBV3-2	TRBJ2-7	once	-	CASSHGTSYEQYF	TGTGCCAGCAGCCATGGGACTTCTTACGAGCAGTACTTC
TRBV24-1	TRBJ2-5	-	TRBD1	CATSGATQGARETQYF	TGTGCCACCAGTGGAGCCACACAGGGGGCGAGGGAGACCCAGTACTTC
TRBV5-4	TRBJ2-7	-	TRBD2	CASSIGLVLADTYEQYF	TGTGCCAGCAGCATCGGATTGGTTCTAGCGGATACCTACGAGCAGTACTTC
TRBV6-2/TRBV6-3	TRBJ2-3	-	-	CASSYPLASTDTQYF	TGTGCCAGCAGTTACCCGCTAGCCAGCACAGATACGCAGTATTTT
TRBV4-1	TRBJ1-5	few	-	CASSQGEGDFYSNQPQHF	TGCGCCAGCAGCCAGGGAGAGGGCGATTTCTATAGCAATCAGCCCCAGCATTTT
TRBV6-2/TRBV6-3	TRBJ2-5	-	-	CASSYSITRQPSEETQYF	TGTGCCAGCAGTTACTCGATAACCCGCCAACCTAGCGAGGAGACCCAGTACTTC
TRBV7-8	TRBJ2-7	-	-	CASSSGSDGGIYEQYF	TGTGCCAGCAGCTCGGGATCGGACGGAGGTATCTACGAGCAGTACTTC
TRBV28	TRBJ2-4	-	-	CASSLGFGESKNIQYF	TGTGCCAGCAGTTTAGGTTTCGGGGAAAGCAAAAACATTCAGTACTTC
TRBV7-6	TRBJ2-1	-	TRBD1	CASSVFYRDRGRDEQFF	TGTGCCAGCAGCGTCTTCTACCGGGACAGGGGGCGAGATGAGCAGTTCTTC
TRBV14	TRBJ1-2	-	-	CASSQTGSYYGYTF	TGTGCCAGCAGCCAAACGGGGTCCTACTATGGCTACACCTTC
TRBV18	TRBJ1-1	once	TRBD1	CASSTGQGNTEAFF	TGTGCCAGCTCAACGGGACAGGGGAACACTGAAGCTTTCTTT
TRBV6-2/TRBV6-3	TRBJ1-2	-	-	CASSLGGTYYGYTF	TGTGCCAGCAGTTTGGGGGGAACTTACTATGGCTACACCTTC
TRBV6-5	TRBJ1-6	-	-	CASSPNNPPLHF	TGTGCCAGCAGTCCGAACAATCCACCCCTCCACTTT
TRBV7-9	TRBJ1-5	-	-	CASSPAGSGNQPQHF	TGTGCCAGCAGCCCCGCGGGGTCTGGCAATCAGCCCCAGCATTTT
TRBV5-1	TRBJ1-6	-	-	CASSLPGIDSPLHF	TGCGCCAGCAGCTTGCCAGGGATAGATTCACCCCTCCACTTT
TRBV7-2	TRBJ1-5	-	-	CASSLGLVNQPQHF	TGTGCCAGCAGCTTAGGTCTAGTAAATCAGCCCCAGCATTTT
TRBV6-5	TRBJ2-7	-	-	CASSSGSYEQYF	TGTGCCAGCAGTTCAGGGTCCTACGAGCAGTACTTC
TRBV3-1/TRBV3-2	TRBJ1-1	-	TRBD1	CASSWDRGLEAFF	TGTGCCAGCAGCTGGGACAGGGGGCTTGAAGCTTTCTTT
TRBV5-4	TRBJ1-5	-	-	CASSYAGTPNQPQHF	TGTGCCAGCAGCTACGCCGGGACACCAAATCAGCCCCAGCATTTT
TRBV9	TRBJ1-6	-	TRBD1	CASSSNRDSNSPLHF	TGTGCCAGCAGCTCCAACCGGGACAGCAATTCACCCCTCCACTTT
TRBV5-1	TRBJ1-2	few	-	CASSLTANYGYTF	TGCGCCAGCAGCTTGACAGCTAACTATGGCTACACCTTC
TRBV5-4	TRBJ1-2	-	-	CASSLIGVVNYGYTF	TGTGCCAGCAGCTTGATCGGGGTCGTTAACTATGGCTACACCTTC
TRBV10-1	TRBJ1-4	-	-	CASRPNSNEKLFF	TGCGCCAGCAGGCCTAACAGTAATGAAAAACTGTTTTTT
TRBV3-1/TRBV3-2	TRBJ2-1	-	TRBD2	CASRNGPGLGVF	TGTGCCAGCAGAAACGGCCCGGGACTAGGGGTCTTC
TRBV28	TRBJ1-1	-	-	CASTGRLSREMNTEAFF	TGTGCCAGCACCGGTCGTCTTAGTAGGGAGATGAACACTGAAGCTTTCTTT
TRBV7-2	TRBJ1-2	few	TRBD1	CASSLSPQGDYGYTF	TGTGCCAGCAGCTTAAGTCCACAGGGGGACTATGGCTACACCTTC
TRBV14	TRBJ1-1	-	-	CASSQARGISTEAFF	TGTGCCAGCAGCCAAGCAAGGGGGATAAGCACTGAAGCTTTCTTT
TRBV5-6	TRBJ1-1	-	-	CASSFLALNTEAFF	TGTGCCAGCAGCTTCCTAGCTTTAAACACTGAAGCTTTCTTT
TRBV7-2	TRBJ2-3	-	TRBD2	CASSPRTSGLSLADTQYF	TGTGCCAGCAGCCCTCGGACTAGCGGGCTTTCCCTCGCAGATACGCAGTATTTT
TRBV6-5	TRBJ2-7	-	-	CASLPGLRFPYEQYF	TGTGCCAGCCTTCCAGGCCTCCGATTCCCCTACGAGCAGTACTTC
TRBV6-5	TRBJ1-4	-	-	CASSYRSTAGAMKLFF	TGTGCCAGCAGTTACCGTTCTACGGCGGGGGCGATGAAACTGTTTTTT
TRBV4-2	TRBJ1-6	once	-	CASSQQRQVQLGSPLHF	TGTGCCAGCAGCCAACAAAGACAGGTCCAATTAGGGTCACCCCTCCACTTT
TRBV11-2	TRBJ1-1	few	-	CASSSDRRNTEAFF	TGTGCCAGCAGCTCTGACAGACGGAACACTGAAGCTTTCTTT
TRBV3-1/TRBV3-2	TRBJ2-7	-	-	CASTQAGSATYEQYF	TGTGCCAGCACCCAGGCAGGATCAGCCACCTACGAGCAGTACTTC
TRBV12-3/TRBV12-4	TRBJ1-2	-	-	CASSLGGPVGYTF	TGTGCCAGCAGTTTAGGGGGCCCCGTCGGCTACACCTTC
TRBV3-1/TRBV3-2	TRBJ2-2	once	-	CASSQTAGNTGELFF	TGTGCCAGCAGCCAAACGGCAGGGAACACCGGGGAGCTGTTTTTT
TRBV19	TRBJ2-1	-	TRBD1	CASRHDRGTNNEQFF	TGTGCCAGTAGACACGACAGGGGAACTAACAATGAGCAGTTCTTC
TRBV4-2	TRBJ1-5	once	TRBD1	CASSQVGTGEFRPQHF	TGTGCCAGCAGCCAAGTCGGGACAGGCGAATTCCGCCCCCAGCATTTT
TRBV5-1	TRBJ2-2	few	TRBD2	CASSLVLAGTTAGELFF	TGCGCCAGCAGCTTGGTCCTAGCGGGGACGACGGCCGGGGAGCTGTTTTTT
TRBV4-1	TRBJ1-3	-	TRBD1	CASSQGVFHRDRVSGNTIYF	TGCGCCAGCAGCCAAGGGGTTTTTCACCGGGACAGGGTGTCTGGAAACACCATATATTTT
TRBV6-2/TRBV6-3	TRBJ2-2	-	TRBD2	CASSPGLAGETGELFF	TGTGCCAGCAGCCCAGGACTAGCGGGAGAGACCGGGGAGCTGTTTTTT